These 23 T cell receptor beta chains share one sample of origin, sequenced in a study of T cells after yellow fever vaccination. TCRdb re-called the 5' RACE reads with MiXCR, one entry per CDR3 protein. The sample lists hundreds of thousands of distinct CDR3 sequences, 21% occurring once. Here the sequenced sample was PBMCs, taken about 21 days after the first yellow fever vaccination. The receptors were gathered from a young man who received the YFV17D yellow fever vaccine.

The chain uses TRBV5-1 and TRBJ1-1; D remains ambiguous. The V gene's germline CDR1 is SGHRS and CDR2 YFSETQ. This CDR3 contains 13 residues. Between the trimmed V and J ends, which lost 4 bases and 5 bases, there was a span of 12 bases. The CDR3 DNA sequence: TGCGCCAGCAGCCCAGAGAAGAGGACTGAAGCTTTCTTT. It specifies CASSPEKRTEAFF.

The rearrangement joins TRBV5-1 to TRBJ2-5; 10 nucleotides align to TRBD2. This CDR3 contains 17 residues. Germline CDR1 reads SGHRS; CDR2 reads YFSETQ. V dropped 3 bases and J dropped 4; count of bases not matched to a gene: 12. The CDR3 loop reads CASSSYLSGGVRETQYF. The CDR3 DNA reads as TGCGCCAGCAGCTCCTATCTAAGCGGGGGGGTCCGAGAGACCCAGTACTTC.

The V gene is TRBV6-2 or TRBV6-3, the J gene TRBJ1-6; no definite D call. CDR1 is MNHEY, CDR2 SVGEGT, per germline. This CDR3 region has 13 residues. V was cut by 8 bases and J by 6 bases, with 11 bases left in between. For the CDR3, the DNA is TGTGCCAGCGTTCTCAGAGTTAATTCACCCCTCCACTTT. It translates to CASVLRVNSPLHF.

The gene calls are TRBV9 and TRBJ2-5, with D perhaps TRBD1 or TRBD2 (6 bases each). The CDR3 extends over 13 amino acids. CDR1 SGDLS and CDR2 YYNGEE come from the germline V gene. Trimming shortened V by 3 bases and J by 9 bases, and 15 bases separated the two germline ends. CDR3 residues: CASSAPRGLAQYF. CDR3 DNA: TGTGCCAGCAGCGCACCCCGGGGGCTAGCCCAGTACTTC.

This chain uses TRBV11-1 with TRBJ2-7; 8 nucleotides match TRBD1. The CDR3 runs to 16 residues. After removal of 4 bases from V and 4 bases from J, the junction contained 12 bases not matched to a gene. Looked up from germline, CDR1 is SGHAT and CDR2 is FQDESV (reference sequence). CDR3 sequence (DNA): TGTGCCAGCAGCTCCCGTGGACAGGGAAGGGGATACGAGCAGTACGTC. Encoded protein: CASSSRGQGRGYEQYV.

The chain carries TRBV29-1 and TRBJ2-5; maybe TRBD2 (5 bases). Germline V lookup: CDR1 SQVTM, CDR2 ANQGSEA. This CDR3 comprises 11 residues. V gave up 7 bases and J gave up 4 bases, with 10 bases separating them. The CDR3 region has the DNA TGCAGCGCGGGGAGTGGAGAGACCCAGTACTTC. Encoded protein: CSAGSGETQYF.

The rearrangement joins TRBV6-6 to TRBJ1-1, with a possible D match to TRBD1 (6 bases). The CDR3 consists of 13 residues. Trimming stripped 0 bases from V and 6 bases from J, with 8 bases between. Germline CDR1 MNHNY, CDR2 SVGAGI (reference sequence). CDR3 sequence (DNA): TGTGCCAGCAGTTACTCCGGACAGCCTGAAGCTTTCTTT. Protein sequence: CASSYSGQPEAFF.

The chain joins TRBV3-1 to TRBJ2-7; D perhaps matches TRBD2 (7 bases). This CDR3 is built from 17 residues. Germline V gene lookup returns CDR1 LGHDT and CDR2 YNNKEL (reference sequence). CDR3 sequence reads: CASCQEGGRGSYYEQYV. CDR3 sequence (DNA): TGTGCCAGCTGCCAAGAAGGGGGGAGGGGGTCCTACTACGAGCAGTACGTC.

The chain combines TRBV4-1 with TRBJ2-3; 12 nucleotides line up with TRBD1. With 3 bases clipped from V and 5 bases from J, the junction kept 6 bases outside the gene matches. Germline lookup yields CDR1 MGHRA and CDR2 YSYEKL. The CDR3 has 16 amino acids. The CDR3, as DNA: TGCGCCAGCAGCCAGGGGACAGGGGGCCGAAGAGATACGCAGTATTTT. It specifies CASSQGTGGRRDTQYF.

This clonotype was observed a handful of times. The chain links TRBV29-1 to TRBJ2-7, with no clear D. The CDR3 has 11 residues. With 4 bases removed from V and 9 bases from J, the gap between germline ends came to 13 bases. CDR1 and CDR2 from the germline V gene are SQVTM and ANQGSEA. Here the CDR3 DNA reads TGCAGCGTTGGGTCCGGCCTCGGGCAGTACTTC. This translates into CSVGSGLGQYF.

This clonotype was counted between two and nine times. V usage is TRBV7-2 and J usage is TRBJ1-3; weak D call: TRBD1 (6 bases). The CDR3 is made up of 14 amino acids. Germline V gene sequence: CDR1 SGHTA, CDR2 FQGNSA. V lost 5 bases and J 4 bases, leaving 12 bases between the germline ends. DNA of the CDR3: TGTGCCAGCAGCCTGCTAGACAGGGGAAACACCATATATTTT. Translated: CASSLLDRGNTIYF.

This clonotype was found a few times. Here the CDR3 reads CASSRGWGTQYF. The DNA for the CDR3 is TGTGCCAGCTCCAGGGGTTGGGGGACCCAGTACTTC. The chain combines TRBV2 with TRBJ2-5; a possible D gene is TRBD1 (6 bases). Looked up from germline, CDR1 is SNHLY and CDR2 is FYNNEI. The ends were cut back, 8 bases at V and 7 bases at J, with 14 bases in the middle. This CDR3 has 12 amino acids. The full variable domain, with the rest looked up from reference TRBV2 and TRBJ2-5, is EPEVTQTPSHQVTQMGQEVILRCVPISNHLYFYWYRQILGQKVEFLVSFYNNEISEKSEIFDDQFSVERPDGSNFTLKIRSTKLEDSAMYFCASSRGWGTQYFGPGTRLLVL.

V and J are TRBV20-1 and TRBJ2-5; D uncertain. Trimming cost V 3 bases and J 5 bases, with 13 bases left between them. The CDR3 length is 13 residues. Germline V CDR1 and CDR2: DFQATT, SNEGSKA (reference sequence). The CDR3 DNA follows: TGCAGTGCTAGTCCCAATGTGGCCGAGACCCAGTACTTC. It codes for CSASPNVAETQYF.

A few counts support this clonotype. V usage is TRBV5-4 and J usage is TRBJ2-3; D gene ambiguous. The CDR3 consists of 13 residues. Germline CDR1 is SGHNT and CDR2 is YYREEE (reference sequence). V lost 4 bases to trimming and J lost 2 bases, with 8 bases between them. The CDR3 loop reads CASSNLATDTQYF. CDR3 nucleotides: TGTGCCAGCAGCAATTTAGCCACAGATACGCAGTATTTT.

This clonotype appeared a few times. The chain has TRBV18 and TRBJ1-2, with D possibly TRBD1 on 6 matching bases. V was clipped by 3 bases and J by 2 bases, with 10 bases between them. CDR1 is KGHSH, CDR2 LQKENI, per germline. This CDR3 region has 14 residues. Here the CDR3 reads CASSPSQGNYGYTF. In nucleotides, the CDR3 is TGTGCCAGCTCACCTTCCCAGGGGAACTATGGCTACACCTTC.

This chain uses TRBV21-1 with TRBJ2-4; no check of the table's D call, TRBD2, against the DNA was made. TRBV21-1 corresponds to a pseudogene. The CDR3 covers 16 residues. CDR3 DNA: TGTGCCAGCGTCCGGGGGCTACGGGGGAGGGTGAACATTCAGTACTTC. Residues: CASVRGLRGRVNIQYF.

This clonotype was picked up a small number of times. The limits of the CDR3 on the DNA are not certain, so only TCRdb's listed CDR3 is given. V gene TRBV7-5 combines with J gene TRBJ2-7; the tabulated D call, TRBD2, remains unverified against the DNA. TRBV7-5 is classified as a pseudogene. The CDR3 length is 18 residues, termini included. CDR3 amino acids: CISVPEPAVGRRSYEQYF.

This clonotype was seen only a few times. V usage is TRBV14 and J usage is TRBJ2-6; D gene unclear. The V end lost 4 bases, the J end lost 0 bases, and 10 bases lay between the germline ends. The CDR3 totals 16 residues. In germline, CDR1 is SGHDN, CDR2 FVKESK. The CDR3 nucleotides are TGTGCCAGCAGCCCTAGAGGTGTCTCTGGGGCCAACGTCCTGACTTTC. This codes for CASSPRGVSGANVLTF.

The chain has TRBV29-1 and TRBJ1-1; D is possibly TRBD1 (5 bases). In germline, CDR1 is SQVTM, CDR2 ANQGSEA. This CDR3 has 15 residues. With 5 bases removed from V and 3 bases from J, the gap between germline ends came to 19 bases. In nucleotides, the CDR3 is TGCAGCGTTATGGGCCAACTCCTGGGGGACACTGAAGCTTTCTTT. It is translated as CSVMGQLLGDTEAFF.

This clonotype was observed a few times. V is TRBV7-9 and J is TRBJ2-1; D unresolved. The CDR3 loop spans 15 amino acids. Germline V gene sequence: CDR1 SEHNR, CDR2 FQNEAQ (reference sequence). Trimming cost V 5 bases and J 5 bases, with 16 bases left between them. Written as DNA, the CDR3 is TGTGCCAGCAGCATGGAGCCACCTCGGGACAATGAGCAGTTCTTC. This translates into CASSMEPPRDNEQFF.

This clonotype was observed a handful of times. The chain combines TRBV5-5 with TRBJ1-1, with D perhaps TRBD1 (5 bases). The germline CDR1 and CDR2 sequences are SGHKS and YYEKEE (reference sequence). Trimming removed 2 bases at V and 0 bases at J, with 11 bases between. CDR3 length equals 15 residues. CDR3 sequence reads: CASSLFAGMNTEAFF. In DNA, the CDR3 is TGTGCCAGCAGCTTATTCGCAGGGATGAACACTGAAGCTTTCTTT. Full variable domain (rest looked up from reference TRBV5-5 and TRBJ1-1): DAGVTQSPTHLIKTRGQQVTLRCSPISGHKSVSWYQQVLGQGPQFIFQYYEKEERGRGNFPDRFSARQFPNYSSELNVNALLLGDSALYLCASSLFAGMNTEAFFGQGTRLTVV.

A few counts support this clonotype. The chain carries TRBV12-3 or TRBV12-4 and TRBJ2-3; D gene ambiguous. The CDR3 is 14 residues long. Trimming cost V 3 bases and J 2 bases, with 9 bases left between them. The DNA for the CDR3 is TGTGCCAGCAGTTTTAAGGCTCTCACAGATACGCAGTATTTT. It is translated as CASSFKALTDTQYF.

This clonotype has just a few counts. This chain uses TRBV4-1 with TRBJ2-1; 8 bases are shared with TRBD2. This CDR3 is 16 amino acids long. V shed 4 bases, J shed 7 bases, and the junction held 12 bases outside the gene matches. From germline, CDR1 is MGHRA and CDR2 YSYEKL. DNA of the CDR3: TGCGCCAGCAGCCCGGGGGAGGGACTAGGAAGAAATGAGCAGTTCTTC. It encodes CASSPGEGLGRNEQFF.